Below are 19 T cell receptor beta chains sequenced from a single sample in a study of blood T cell repertoires in COVID-19. The method was immunoSEQ multiplex PCR; TCRdb's version includes in-frame clones alone and lacks a portion of them. The data contain some 300,000 clones, about 88% of them singletons. Sequenced sample: PBMCs or T cells enriched from blood (not recorded which). All receptors come from a woman aged 40-49 years who had recovered from COVID-19.

The genes are TRBV30 and TRBJ1-6; possibly TRBD1 for D (5 bases). Trimming pared 1 base from V and 10 bases from J, leaving 17 bases between. Germline-derived CDR1 and CDR2 are GTSNPN and SVGIG (reference sequence). CDR3 size: 15 residues. The CDR3 spells CAWSEELATESPLHF. The CDR3 region has the DNA TGTGCCTGGAGTGAGGAGTTGGCGACAGAGTCACCCCTCCACTTT.

The V and J genes are TRBV18 and TRBJ2-3; D may be TRBD2 (6 bases). V lost 2 bases and J 6 bases, leaving 15 bases between the germline ends. Germline CDR1 reads KGHSH; CDR2 reads LQKENI. This CDR3 is built from 15 residues. In DNA, the CDR3 is TGTGCCAGCTCACCAGCGGCGATCGGGGGTGATACGCAGTATTTT. It specifies CASSPAAIGGDTQYF.

The chain joins TRBV5-1 to TRBJ2-7; 9 bases align to TRBD2. V shed 4 bases and J 2 bases; nucleotides not matched to a gene: 7. The CDR3 totals 15 residues. Germline V gene lookup returns CDR1 SGHRS and CDR2 YFSETQ. The CDR3 loop reads CASSPRTSAAYEQYF. The CDR3 nucleotides are TGCGCCAGCAGCCCTAGGACTAGCGCCGCCTACGAGCAGTACTTC.

The rearrangement uses TRBV9 and TRBJ2-1, with 7 bases fitting TRBD2. In germline, CDR1 is SGDLS, CDR2 YYNGEE. The CDR3 has 15 amino acids. Germline trimming cut 3 bases from V and 4 bases from J; bases unmatched to any gene: 7. The CDR3 loop reads CASSASGNAYNEQFF. The CDR3 DNA reads as TGTGCCAGCAGCGCGAGCGGGAATGCATACAATGAGCAGTTCTTC. Variable domain in full (rest from reference TRBV9 and TRBJ2-1): DSGVTQTPKHLITATGQRVTLRCSPRSGDLSVYWYQQSLDQGLQFLIQYYNGEERAKGNILERFSAQQFPDLHSELNLSSLELGDSALYFCASSASGNAYNEQFFGPGTRLTVL.

V usage is TRBV4-3 and J usage is TRBJ2-5; D uncertain. The CDR3 totals 17 residues. Trimming removed 1 base from V and 4 bases from J, with 19 bases in between. Germline V gives CDR1 LGHNA, CDR2 YSLEER. The CDR3 region has the DNA TGCGCCAGCAGCCAAGGCAATTCCGCGGCCGTCGGAGAGACCCAGTACTTC. It translates to CASSQGNSAAVGETQYF.

This chain connects TRBV18 to TRBJ2-5, with no clear D. Deletions cut 1 base from V and 0 bases from J, with 6 bases between. Germline lookup yields CDR1 KGHSH and CDR2 LQKENI. This CDR3 comprises 14 residues. The CDR3 is CASSPQRNQETQYF. For the CDR3, the DNA is TGTGCCAGCTCACCACAGAGGAACCAAGAGACCCAGTACTTC.

This clone was detected only once. The chain is built from TRBV18 and TRBJ1-1; 9 nucleotides line up with TRBD1. With 5 bases clipped from V and 3 bases from J, the junction kept 4 bases outside the gene matches. The germline CDR1 and CDR2 sequences are KGHSH and LQKENI. This CDR3 contains 14 residues. The CDR3 spells CASSWGQGDTEAFF. In nucleotides, the CDR3 is TGTGCCAGCTCATGGGGACAGGGAGACACTGAAGCTTTCTTT.

CDR3 in DNA: TGTGCCAGCAGCCCCGGACTAGCCCCCCTTGTCACCGGGGAGCTGTTTTTT. This gives the protein CASSPGLAPLVTGELFF. The genes are TRBV7-2 and TRBJ2-2, with 8 bases lining up with TRBD2. Germline values: CDR1 SGHTA, CDR2 FQGNSA. This CDR3 is 17 amino acids long. V shed 5 bases, J shed 4 bases, and the junction held 12 bases outside the gene matches.

This chain connects TRBV19 to TRBJ2-1, with 11 bases that match TRBD2. CDR1 and CDR2 from the germline V gene are LNHDA and SQIVND (reference sequence). Trimming cost V 5 bases and J 5 bases; bases outside gene matches: 5. The CDR3 totals 15 residues. CDR3 amino acids: CASSQTSGVHNEQFF. For the CDR3, the DNA is TGTGCCAGTAGTCAGACTAGCGGGGTTCACAATGAGCAGTTCTTC.

This clone was seen a handful of times. This chain joins TRBV5-6 and TRBJ2-3; 11 nucleotides match TRBD1. The CDR3 contains 15 residues. The germline V gene encodes CDR1 SGHDT and CDR2 YYEEEE. V gave up 3 bases and J gave up 5 bases; unmatched junction bases: 5. The CDR3 DNA reads TGTGCCAGCAGCTCGGGGACAGGGGGACGAGATACGCAGTATTTT. This sequence encodes CASSSGTGGRDTQYF. Together with reference TRBV5-6 and TRBJ2-3, the CDR3 gives the full variable domain: DAGVTQSPTHLIKTRGQQVTLRCSPKSGHDTVSWYQQALGQGPQFIFQYYEEEERQRGNFPDRFSGHQFPNYSSELNVNALLLGDSALYLCASSSGTGGRDTQYFGPGTRLTVL.

The CDR3 reads CASSQAGKGEKLFF. The DNA for the CDR3 is TGCGCCAGCAGCCAAGCAGGGAAGGGGGAAAAACTGTTTTTT. V is TRBV4-1 and J is TRBJ1-4; D is perhaps TRBD1 (5 bases). Germline CDR1 reads MGHRA; CDR2 reads YSYEKL. The CDR3 loop spans 14 amino acids. V lost 1 base to trimming and J lost 8 bases, with 11 bases between them.

The chain employs TRBV11-3 and TRBJ1-1, with D possibly TRBD1 on 6 matching bases. This CDR3 is built from 12 residues. Trimming cost V 2 bases and J 6 bases, with 7 bases left between them. The V gene's germline CDR1 is SGHNT and CDR2 YENEEA. The CDR3: CASSLTGSEAFF. For the CDR3, the DNA is TGTGCCAGCAGCTTAACAGGGTCTGAAGCTTTCTTT.

V is TRBV4-3 and J is TRBJ2-2; TRBD1 aligns across 8 bases. The trim removed 3 bases at V and 2 bases at J, leaving 5 bases unmatched. Germline assignment: CDR1 LGHNA and CDR2 YSLEER. This CDR3 is built from 16 residues. The CDR3 coding sequence is TGCGCCAGCAGCCAGGGGACAGGTGATAACACCGGGGAGCTGTTTTTT. It specifies CASSQGTGDNTGELFF.

The chain links TRBV6-5 to TRBJ1-2; 9 bases fit TRBD1. The CDR3 loop spans 14 amino acids. V shed 6 bases and J 4 bases; nucleotides not matched to a gene: 6. CDR1 is MNHEY, CDR2 SVGAGI, per germline. The CDR3 loop is CASRTGTGIYGYTF. In DNA form, the CDR3 reads TGTGCCAGCAGGACCGGGACAGGGATCTATGGCTACACCTTC.

The chain joins TRBV29-1 to TRBJ1-1; 8 nucleotides agree with TRBD1. The germline gives CDR1 SQVTM, CDR2 ANQGSEA. V shed 3 bases, J shed 8 bases, and the junction held 8 bases outside the gene matches. CDR3 length: 13 amino acids. CDR3 sequence reads: CSVETGQVIEAFF. The CDR3 DNA reads TGCAGCGTTGAGACGGGACAGGTCATAGAAGCTTTCTTT.

The chain joins TRBV19 to TRBJ2-3, with TRBD2 matching over 12 bases. With 6 bases clipped from V and 5 bases from J, the junction kept 6 bases outside the gene matches. The length of the CDR3 is 15 residues. Germline V gives CDR1 LNHDA, CDR2 SQIVND (reference sequence). The CDR3 coding sequence is TGTGCCAGTAGCAGACTAGCGGGAGACTTAGATACGCAGTATTTT. Its protein product is CASSRLAGDLDTQYF.

The chain links TRBV2 to TRBJ1-4; possible D gene TRBD1, 6 bases. Trimming left V 6 bases short and J 5 bases short, with 13 bases between. CDR3 length: 14 residues. Germline V lookup: CDR1 SNHLY, CDR2 FYNNEI. In DNA form, the CDR3 reads TGTGCCAGCAGAGCCGGGACACTGAATGAAAAACTGTTTTTT. This codes for CASRAGTLNEKLFF.

This chain links TRBV7-2 with TRBJ1-4, with 7 bases aligning to TRBD1. Germline CDR1 is SGHTA and CDR2 is FQGNSA. Unmatched junction bases numbered 11, after V lost 5 bases and J lost 8 bases. The CDR3 length is 15 residues. CDR3 coding DNA: TGTGCCAGCAGCCCAGTGACAGGGAGCGGGGAAAAACTGTTTTTT. It codes for CASSPVTGSGEKLFF.

The DNA of the CDR3 is TGTGCCAGCATGGACAGGGGGGGGCATGAGCAGTTCTTC. Amino acid sequence: CASMDRGGHEQFF. The V and J genes are TRBV7-8 and TRBJ2-1; 10 nucleotides match TRBD1. The CDR3 length is 13 residues. V shed 7 bases, J shed 8 bases, and the junction held 5 bases outside the gene matches. Per germline, CDR1 SGHVS and CDR2 FQNEAQ.